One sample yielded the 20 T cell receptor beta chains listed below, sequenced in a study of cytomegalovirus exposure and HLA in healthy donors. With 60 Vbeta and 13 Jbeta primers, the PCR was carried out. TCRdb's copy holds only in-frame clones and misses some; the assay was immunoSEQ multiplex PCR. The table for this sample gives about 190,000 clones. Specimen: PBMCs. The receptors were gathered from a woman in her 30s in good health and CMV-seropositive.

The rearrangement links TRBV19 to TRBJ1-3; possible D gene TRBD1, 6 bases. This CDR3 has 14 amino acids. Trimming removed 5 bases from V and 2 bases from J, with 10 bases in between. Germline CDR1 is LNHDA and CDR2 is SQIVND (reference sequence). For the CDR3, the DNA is TGTGCCAGTAGTCCAACAGGGACTGGAAACACCATATATTTT. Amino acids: CASSPTGTGNTIYF.

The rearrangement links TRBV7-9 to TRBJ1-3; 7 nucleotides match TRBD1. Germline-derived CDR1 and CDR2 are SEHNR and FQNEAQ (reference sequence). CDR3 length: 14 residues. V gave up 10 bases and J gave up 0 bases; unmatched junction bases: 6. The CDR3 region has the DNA TGTGCCACTAACAGGGGCGGCTCTGGAAACACCATATATTTT. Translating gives CATNRGGSGNTIYF.

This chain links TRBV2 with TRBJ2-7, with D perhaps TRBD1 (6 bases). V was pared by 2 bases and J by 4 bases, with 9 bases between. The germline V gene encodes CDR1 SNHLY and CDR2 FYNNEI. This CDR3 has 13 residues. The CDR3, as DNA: TGTGCCAGCAGTGAAATGCAGGGGTACGAGCAGTACTTC. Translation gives CASSEMQGYEQYF.

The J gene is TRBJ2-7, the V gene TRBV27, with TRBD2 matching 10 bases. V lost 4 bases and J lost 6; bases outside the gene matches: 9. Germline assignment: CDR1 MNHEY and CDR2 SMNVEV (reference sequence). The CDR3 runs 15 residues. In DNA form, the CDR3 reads TGTGCCAGCAGTTATAAGCGGGGGGGCCCCTTCGAGCAGTACTTC. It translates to CASSYKRGGPFEQYF.

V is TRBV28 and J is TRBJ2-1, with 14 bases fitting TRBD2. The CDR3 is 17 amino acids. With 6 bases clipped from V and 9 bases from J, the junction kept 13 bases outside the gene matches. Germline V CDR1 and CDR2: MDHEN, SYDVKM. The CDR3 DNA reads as TGTGCCAGCAGCCCGGGACTAGCGGGAGAAGTTGGCATTGAGCAGTTCTTC. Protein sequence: CASSPGLAGEVGIEQFF.

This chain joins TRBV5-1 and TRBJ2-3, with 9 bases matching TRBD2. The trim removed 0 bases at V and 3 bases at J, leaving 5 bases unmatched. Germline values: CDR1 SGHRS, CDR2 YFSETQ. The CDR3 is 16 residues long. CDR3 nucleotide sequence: TGCGCCAGCAGCTTGGTATTAGCGGGGGCGACAGATACGCAGTATTTT. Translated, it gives CASSLVLAGATDTQYF. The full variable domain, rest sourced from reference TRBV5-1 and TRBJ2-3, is KAGVTQTPRYLIKTRGQQVTLSCSPISGHRSVSWYQQTPGQGLQFLFEYFSETQRNKGNFPGRFSGRQFSNSRSEMNVSTLELGDSALYLCASSLVLAGATDTQYFGPGTRLTVL.

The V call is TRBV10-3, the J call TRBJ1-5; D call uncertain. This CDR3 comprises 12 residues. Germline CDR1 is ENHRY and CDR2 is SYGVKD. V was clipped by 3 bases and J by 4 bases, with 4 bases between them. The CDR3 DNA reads TGTGCCATCAGTGACGGGAATCAGCCCCAGCATTTT. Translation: CAISDGNQPQHF.

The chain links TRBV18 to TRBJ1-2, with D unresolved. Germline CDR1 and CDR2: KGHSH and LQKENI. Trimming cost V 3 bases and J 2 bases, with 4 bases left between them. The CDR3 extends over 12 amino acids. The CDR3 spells CASSPGNYGYTF. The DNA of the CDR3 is TGTGCCAGCTCACCGGGCAACTATGGCTACACCTTC.

The CDR3 spells CASSVGTDEKLFF. For the CDR3, the DNA is TGTGCCAGCAGCGTCGGAACAGATGAAAAACTGTTTTTT. The chain joins TRBV9 to TRBJ1-4, with unresolved D. V lost 2 bases and J lost 6, with 8 bases in between. The V gene's germline CDR1 is SGDLS and CDR2 YYNGEE. The CDR3 is 13 amino acids.

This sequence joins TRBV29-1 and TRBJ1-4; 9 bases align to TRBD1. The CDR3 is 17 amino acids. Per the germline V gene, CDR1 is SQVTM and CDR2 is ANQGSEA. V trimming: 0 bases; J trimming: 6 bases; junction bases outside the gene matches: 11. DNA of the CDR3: TGCAGCGTTGAAGATTTTTCCAAGAGGACAGGGGATGAAAAACTGTTTTTT. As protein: CSVEDFSKRTGDEKLFF. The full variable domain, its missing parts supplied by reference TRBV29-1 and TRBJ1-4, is SAVISQKPSRDICQRGTSLTIQCQVDSQVTMMFWYRQQPGQSLTLIATANQGSEATYESGFVIDKFPISRPNLTFSTLTVSNMSPEDSSIYLCSVEDFSKRTGDEKLFFGSGTQLSVL.

The CDR3 DNA reads TGTGCCAGCAGCTTGAGAGGGACCTATAATTCACCCCTCCACTTT. It codes for CASSLRGTYNSPLHF. The J gene is TRBJ1-6, the V gene TRBV5-4; no clear D gene. V shed 1 base and J shed 2 bases, with 7 bases lying between them. This CDR3 spans 15 amino acids. The V gene's germline CDR1 is SGHNT and CDR2 YYREEE (reference sequence).

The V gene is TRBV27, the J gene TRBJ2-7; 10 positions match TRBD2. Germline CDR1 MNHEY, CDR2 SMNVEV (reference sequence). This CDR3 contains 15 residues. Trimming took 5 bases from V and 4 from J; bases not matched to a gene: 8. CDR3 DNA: TGTGCCAGCAGTCCACCGGGACTAGCGCAATACGAGCAGTACTTC. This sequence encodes CASSPPGLAQYEQYF.

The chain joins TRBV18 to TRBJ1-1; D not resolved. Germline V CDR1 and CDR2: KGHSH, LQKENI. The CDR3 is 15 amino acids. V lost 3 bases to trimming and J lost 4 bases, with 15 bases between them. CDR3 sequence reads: CASSPVGRGITEAFF. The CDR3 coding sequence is TGTGCCAGCTCACCTGTCGGACGCGGGATCACTGAAGCTTTCTTT.

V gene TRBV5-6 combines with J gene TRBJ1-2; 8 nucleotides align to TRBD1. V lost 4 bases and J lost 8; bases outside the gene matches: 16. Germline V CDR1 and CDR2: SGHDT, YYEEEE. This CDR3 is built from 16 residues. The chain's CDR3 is CASSQLGQALSRGYTF. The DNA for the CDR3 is TGTGCCAGCAGCCAATTGGGACAGGCCCTCTCGCGCGGCTACACCTTC.

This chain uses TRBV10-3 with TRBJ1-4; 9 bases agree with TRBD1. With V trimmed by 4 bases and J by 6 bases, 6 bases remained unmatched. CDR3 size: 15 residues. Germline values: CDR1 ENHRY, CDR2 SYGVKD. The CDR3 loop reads CAISAGTGIDEKLFF. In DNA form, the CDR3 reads TGTGCCATCAGTGCCGGGACAGGGATTGATGAAAAACTGTTTTTT.

DNA for the CDR3: TGTGCCAGCAGCGCCCGACAGGGGGCCGCTGGAAACACCATATATTTT. Its translation is CASSARQGAAGNTIYF. V gene TRBV7-2 combines with J gene TRBJ1-3; 10 nucleotides match TRBD1. The CDR3 is 16 amino acids. Trimming at V came to 5 bases and at J to 2 bases, leaving 6 bases not matched to a gene. The germline V gene has CDR1 SGHTA and CDR2 FQGNSA.

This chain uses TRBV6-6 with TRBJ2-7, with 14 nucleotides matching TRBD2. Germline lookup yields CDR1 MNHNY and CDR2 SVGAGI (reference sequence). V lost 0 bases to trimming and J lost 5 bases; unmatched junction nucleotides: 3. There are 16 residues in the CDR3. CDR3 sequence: CASSYSTSGGVHEQYF. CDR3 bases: TGTGCCAGCAGTTACTCGACTAGCGGGGGGGTTCACGAGCAGTACTTC.

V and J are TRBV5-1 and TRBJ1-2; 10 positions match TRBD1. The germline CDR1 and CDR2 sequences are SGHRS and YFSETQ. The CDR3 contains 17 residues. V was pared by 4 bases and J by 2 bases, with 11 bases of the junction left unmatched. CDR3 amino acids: CASSTPPGQGQNYGYTF. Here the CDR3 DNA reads TGCGCCAGCAGCACACCTCCGGGACAGGGGCAGAACTATGGCTACACCTTC.

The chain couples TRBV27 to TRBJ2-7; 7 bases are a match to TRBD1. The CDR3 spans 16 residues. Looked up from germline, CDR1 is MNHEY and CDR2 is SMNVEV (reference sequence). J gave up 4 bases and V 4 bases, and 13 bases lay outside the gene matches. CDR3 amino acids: CASSSGTARILYEQYF. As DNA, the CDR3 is TGTGCCAGCAGTTCCGGGACAGCAAGGATTCTGTACGAGCAGTACTTC.

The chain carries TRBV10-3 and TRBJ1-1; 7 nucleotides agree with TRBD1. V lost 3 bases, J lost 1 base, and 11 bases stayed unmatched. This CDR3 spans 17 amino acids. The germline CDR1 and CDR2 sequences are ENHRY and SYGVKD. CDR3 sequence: CAISDRTGDRKNTEAFF. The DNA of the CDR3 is TGTGCCATCAGTGACCGCACAGGGGATCGGAAGAACACTGAAGCTTTCTTT.